This T cell receptor beta chain came from a study of cytomegalovirus exposure and HLA in healthy donors. For the study at large: Of all 400 or so donors who were genotyped, 70% to 85% belonged to the Caucasian-associated ancestry cluster. Whole-study results and caveats: With further analysis later on, most CMV-associated TCR beta chains appeared HLA-restricted. About 87% or about 30% of the time was how often most TCR beta V segments were productive, according to an earlier analysis.

13 Jbeta primers and 60 Vbeta primers were used for the PCR. This table comes from immunoSEQ multiplex PCR, and its TCRdb copy is limited to in-frame clones, with some not included. Among roughly 110,000 clones listed, around 80% were seen once. CDR1 is SNHLY, CDR2 FYNNEI, per germline. The CDR3 consists of 15 residues. The V end was cut by 6 bases, the J end by 5 bases, with 17 bases between. A note on this clone: What it recognizes is unknown.

The TCR comes from a man aged 55 to 70 in good health and CMV-seronegative. The V call is TRBV2, the J call TRBJ2-1, with D maybe TRBD2 (6 bases). The sample was PBMCs. The CDR3 loop is CASSPTGLPNNEQFF. In nucleotides, the CDR3 is TGTGCCAGCAGCCCCACGGGACTCCCTAACAATGAGCAGTTCTTC.